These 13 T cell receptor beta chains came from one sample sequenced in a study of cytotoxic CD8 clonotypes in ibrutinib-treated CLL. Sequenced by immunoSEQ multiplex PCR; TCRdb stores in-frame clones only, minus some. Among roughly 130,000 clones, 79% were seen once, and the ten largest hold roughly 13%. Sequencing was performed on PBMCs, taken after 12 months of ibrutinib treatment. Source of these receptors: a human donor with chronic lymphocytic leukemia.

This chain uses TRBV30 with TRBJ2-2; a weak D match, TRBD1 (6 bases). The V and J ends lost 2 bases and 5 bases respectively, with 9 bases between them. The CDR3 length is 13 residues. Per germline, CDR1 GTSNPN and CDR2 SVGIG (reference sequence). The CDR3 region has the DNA TGTGCCTGGAGTCGGCAGGGGACCGGGGAGCTGTTTTTT. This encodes CAWSRQGTGELFF.

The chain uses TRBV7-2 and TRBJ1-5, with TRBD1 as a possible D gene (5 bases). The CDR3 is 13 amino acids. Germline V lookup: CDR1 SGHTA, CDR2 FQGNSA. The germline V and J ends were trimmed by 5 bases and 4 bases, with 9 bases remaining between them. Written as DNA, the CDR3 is TGTGCCAGCAGCAGAGACAGAAATCAGCCCCAGCATTTT. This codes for CASSRDRNQPQHF.

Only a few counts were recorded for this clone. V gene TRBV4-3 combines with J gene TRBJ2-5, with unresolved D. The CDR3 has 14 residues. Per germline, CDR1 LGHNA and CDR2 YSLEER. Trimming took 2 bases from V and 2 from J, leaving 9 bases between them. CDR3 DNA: TGCGCCAGCAGCCAATCGGCGGAGCAAGAGACCCAGTACTTC. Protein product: CASSQSAEQETQYF.

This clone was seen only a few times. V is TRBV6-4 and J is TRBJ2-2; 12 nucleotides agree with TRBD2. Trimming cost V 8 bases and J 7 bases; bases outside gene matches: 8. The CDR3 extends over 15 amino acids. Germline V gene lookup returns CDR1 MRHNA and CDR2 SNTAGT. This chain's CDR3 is CASQPLAGGVGELFF. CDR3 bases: TGTGCCAGCCAGCCACTAGCGGGAGGAGTCGGGGAGCTGTTTTTT.

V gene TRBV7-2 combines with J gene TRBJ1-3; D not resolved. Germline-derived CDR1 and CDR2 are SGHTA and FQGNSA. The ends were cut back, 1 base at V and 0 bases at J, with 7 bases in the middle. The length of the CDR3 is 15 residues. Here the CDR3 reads CASSLGGNSGNTIYF. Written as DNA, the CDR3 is TGTGCCAGCAGCTTAGGGGGAAACTCTGGAAACACCATATATTTT.

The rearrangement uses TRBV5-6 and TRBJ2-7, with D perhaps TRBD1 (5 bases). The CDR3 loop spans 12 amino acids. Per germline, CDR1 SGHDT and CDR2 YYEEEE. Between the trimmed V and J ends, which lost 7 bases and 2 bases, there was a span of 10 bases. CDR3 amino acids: CASHPRAYEQYF. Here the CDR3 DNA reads TGTGCCAGCCATCCCAGGGCCTACGAGCAGTACTTC.

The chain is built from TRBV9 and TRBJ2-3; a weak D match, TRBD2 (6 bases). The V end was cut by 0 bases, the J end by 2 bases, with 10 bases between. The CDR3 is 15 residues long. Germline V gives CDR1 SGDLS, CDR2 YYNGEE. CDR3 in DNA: TGTGCCAGCAGCGTAGAGGACTACCACACAGATACGCAGTATTTT. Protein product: CASSVEDYHTDTQYF.

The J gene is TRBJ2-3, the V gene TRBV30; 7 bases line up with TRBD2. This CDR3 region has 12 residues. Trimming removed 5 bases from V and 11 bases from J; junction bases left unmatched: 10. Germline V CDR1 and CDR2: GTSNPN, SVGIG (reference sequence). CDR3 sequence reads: CAWSIRREGQYF. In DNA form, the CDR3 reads TGTGCCTGGTCGATCCGCAGGGAGGGGCAGTATTTT.

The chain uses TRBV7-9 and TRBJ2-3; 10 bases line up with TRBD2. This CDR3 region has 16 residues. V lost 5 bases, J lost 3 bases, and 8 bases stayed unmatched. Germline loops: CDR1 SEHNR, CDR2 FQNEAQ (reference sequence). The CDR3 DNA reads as TGTGCCAGCAGCCCTTTGGCAGCGGGAGGGACAGATACGCAGTATTTT. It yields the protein CASSPLAAGGTDTQYF.

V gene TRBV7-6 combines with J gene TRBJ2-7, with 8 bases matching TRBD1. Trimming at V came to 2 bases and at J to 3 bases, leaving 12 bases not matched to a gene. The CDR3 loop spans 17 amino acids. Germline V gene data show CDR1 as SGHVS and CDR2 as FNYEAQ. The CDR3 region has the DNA TGTGCCAGCAGCTTAATCACCCCTGGGACAGGTGACTACGAGCAGTACTTC. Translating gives CASSLITPGTGDYEQYF.

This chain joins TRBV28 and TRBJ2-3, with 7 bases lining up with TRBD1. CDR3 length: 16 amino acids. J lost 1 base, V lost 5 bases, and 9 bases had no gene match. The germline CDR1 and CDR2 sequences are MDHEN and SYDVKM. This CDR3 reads CASSVYRGAGTDTQYF. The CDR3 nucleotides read TGTGCCAGCAGTGTTTACAGGGGCGCGGGCACAGATACGCAGTATTTT.

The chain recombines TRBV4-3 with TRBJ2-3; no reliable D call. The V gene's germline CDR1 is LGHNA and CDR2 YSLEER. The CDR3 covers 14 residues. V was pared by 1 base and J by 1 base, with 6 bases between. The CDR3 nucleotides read TGCGCCAGCAGCCAAGTAACAGGCACAGATACGCAGTATTTT. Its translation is CASSQVTGTDTQYF.

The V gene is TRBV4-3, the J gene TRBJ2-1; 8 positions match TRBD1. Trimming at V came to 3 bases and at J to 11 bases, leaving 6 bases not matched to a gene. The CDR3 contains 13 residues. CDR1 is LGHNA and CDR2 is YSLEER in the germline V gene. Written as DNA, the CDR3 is TGCGCCAGCAGCCATAGACAGGGGACGAAGCAGTTCTTC. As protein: CASSHRQGTKQFF.